This entry describes one TCR beta chain. Clinical history as reported by participants underpinned cohort assignment. Symptom resolution, clearance, or two negative PCRs marked the recovered donors of Cohort 3. Germline V gene lookup returns CDR1 SNHLY and CDR2 FYNNEI. Trimming took off 5 bases at V and 7 bases at J, with 13 bases between the two ends. This CDR3 contains 13 residues. The data derive from a study of blood T cell repertoires in COVID-19. The overall study: Sources were T cells, B-cell-depleted T cells, or PBMCs; the material itself was cDNA or gDNA.

Per the original data handling: Amplified reference gene primers provided the basis for estimating nucleated cell counts. Profiling relied on immunoSEQ multiplex PCR, and the TCRdb table lists in-frame clones only, not all of them. That table is the source of V, J and clone size, and D and trimming were worked out from the DNA. The repertoire holds about 400,000 clones, with around nine tenths as singletons. This receptor was identified in a woman in her twenties or thirties who had recovered from COVID-19. Sequencing used PBMCs or T cells enriched from blood (not recorded which). The genes are TRBV2 and TRBJ2-3; no clear D. DNA for the CDR3: TGTGCCAGCAGTCTAAATTTAGCAAATACGCAGTATTTT. Translated, it gives CASSLNLANTQYF.